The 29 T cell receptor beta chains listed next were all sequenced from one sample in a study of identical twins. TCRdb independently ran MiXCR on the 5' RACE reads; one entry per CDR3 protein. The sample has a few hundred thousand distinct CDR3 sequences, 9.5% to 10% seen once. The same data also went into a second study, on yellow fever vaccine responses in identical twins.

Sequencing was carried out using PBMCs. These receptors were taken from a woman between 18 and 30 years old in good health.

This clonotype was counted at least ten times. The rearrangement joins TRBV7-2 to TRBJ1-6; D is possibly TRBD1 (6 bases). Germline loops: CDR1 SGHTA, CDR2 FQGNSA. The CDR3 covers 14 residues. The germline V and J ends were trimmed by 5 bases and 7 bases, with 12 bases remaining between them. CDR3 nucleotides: TGTGCCAGCAGCACCGGACAGCCCAATTCACCCCTCCACTTT. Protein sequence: CASSTGQPNSPLHF.

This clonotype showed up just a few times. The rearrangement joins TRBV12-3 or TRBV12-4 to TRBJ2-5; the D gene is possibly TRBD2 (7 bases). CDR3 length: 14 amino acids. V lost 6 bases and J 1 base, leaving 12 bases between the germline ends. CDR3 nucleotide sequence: TGTGCCAGCAGAAAGGGGGGGAGCCAAGAGACCCAGTACTTC. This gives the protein CASRKGGSQETQYF.

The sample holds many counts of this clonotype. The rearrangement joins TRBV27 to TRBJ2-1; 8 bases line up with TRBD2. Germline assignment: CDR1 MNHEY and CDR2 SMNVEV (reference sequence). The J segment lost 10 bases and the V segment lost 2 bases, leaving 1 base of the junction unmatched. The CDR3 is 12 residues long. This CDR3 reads CASSLSGREQFF. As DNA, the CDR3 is TGTGCCAGCAGTTTAAGCGGGAGAGAGCAGTTCTTC.

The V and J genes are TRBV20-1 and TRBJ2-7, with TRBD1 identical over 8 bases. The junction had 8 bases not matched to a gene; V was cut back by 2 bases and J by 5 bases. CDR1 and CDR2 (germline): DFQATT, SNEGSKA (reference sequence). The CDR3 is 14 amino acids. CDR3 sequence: CSARPMDRDHEQYF. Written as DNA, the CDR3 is TGCAGTGCTAGACCAATGGACAGGGACCACGAGCAGTACTTC.

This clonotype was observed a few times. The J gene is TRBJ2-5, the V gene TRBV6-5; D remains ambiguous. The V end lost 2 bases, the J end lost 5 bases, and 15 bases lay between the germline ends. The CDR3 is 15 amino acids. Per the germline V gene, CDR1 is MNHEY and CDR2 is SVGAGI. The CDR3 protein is CASSYTSGLLETQYF. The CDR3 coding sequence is TGTGCCAGCAGTTACACCTCGGGTCTCCTGGAGACCCAGTACTTC.

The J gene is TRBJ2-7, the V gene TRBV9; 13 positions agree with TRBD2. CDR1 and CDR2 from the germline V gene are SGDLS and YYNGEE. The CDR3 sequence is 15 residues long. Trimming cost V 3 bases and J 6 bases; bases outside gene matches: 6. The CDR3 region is CASSAGLAGVGEQYF. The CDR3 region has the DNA TGTGCCAGCAGCGCAGGACTAGCGGGAGTAGGCGAGCAGTACTTC.

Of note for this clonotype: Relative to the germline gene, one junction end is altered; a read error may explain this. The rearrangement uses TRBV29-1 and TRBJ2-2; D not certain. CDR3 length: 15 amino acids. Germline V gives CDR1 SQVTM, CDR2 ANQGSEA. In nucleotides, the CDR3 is TGCAGCGCTGAAGTGGCGGAGATGAACACCGGGGAGCTGTTTTTT. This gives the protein CSAEVAEMNTGELFF.

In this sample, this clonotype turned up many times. The CDR3 DNA reads TGTGCCAGCAGTTTCGCAGCTGCGCAGTACTTC. Protein product: CASSFAAAQYF. The rearrangement links TRBV12-3 or TRBV12-4 to TRBJ2-7; D ambiguous. V dropped 3 bases and J dropped 9 bases, with 9 bases sitting between them. This CDR3 contains 11 residues.

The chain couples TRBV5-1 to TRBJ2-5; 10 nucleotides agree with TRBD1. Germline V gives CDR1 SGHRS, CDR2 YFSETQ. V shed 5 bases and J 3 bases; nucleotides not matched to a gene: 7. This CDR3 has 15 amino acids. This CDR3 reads CASRGTGTGEETQYF. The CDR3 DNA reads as TGCGCCAGCAGGGGTACCGGGACAGGGGAAGAGACCCAGTACTTC.

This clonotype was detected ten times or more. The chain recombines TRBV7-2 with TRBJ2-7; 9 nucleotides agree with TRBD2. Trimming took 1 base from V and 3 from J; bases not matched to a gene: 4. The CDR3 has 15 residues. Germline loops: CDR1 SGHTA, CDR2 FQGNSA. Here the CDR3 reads CASSLGSGGFYEQYF. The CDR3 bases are TGTGCCAGCAGCTTAGGTAGCGGGGGTTTCTACGAGCAGTACTTC.

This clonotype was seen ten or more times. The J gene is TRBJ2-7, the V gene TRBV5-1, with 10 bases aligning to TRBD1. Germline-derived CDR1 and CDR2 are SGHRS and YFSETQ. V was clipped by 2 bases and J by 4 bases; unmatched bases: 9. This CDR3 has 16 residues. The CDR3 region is CASSLKRTGGTYEQYF. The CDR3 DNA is TGCGCCAGCAGCTTAAAGAGGACAGGGGGGACATACGAGCAGTACTTC.

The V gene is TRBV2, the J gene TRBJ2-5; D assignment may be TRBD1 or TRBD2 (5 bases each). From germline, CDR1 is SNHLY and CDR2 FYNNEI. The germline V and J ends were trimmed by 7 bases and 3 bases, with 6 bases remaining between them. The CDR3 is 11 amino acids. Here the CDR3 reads CASMGEETQYF. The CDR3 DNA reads TGTGCCAGCATGGGGGAAGAGACCCAGTACTTC.

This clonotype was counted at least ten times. The CDR3 loop reads CASSRTGTGANEQFF. DNA for the CDR3: TGTGCCAGCAGCCGTACCGGGACAGGAGCGAATGAGCAGTTCTTC. This chain links TRBV5-5 with TRBJ2-1, with TRBD1 identical over 8 bases. With 4 bases clipped from V and 7 bases from J, the junction kept 10 bases outside the gene matches. Germline V gene sequence: CDR1 SGHKS, CDR2 YYEKEE (reference sequence). CDR3 size: 15 residues.

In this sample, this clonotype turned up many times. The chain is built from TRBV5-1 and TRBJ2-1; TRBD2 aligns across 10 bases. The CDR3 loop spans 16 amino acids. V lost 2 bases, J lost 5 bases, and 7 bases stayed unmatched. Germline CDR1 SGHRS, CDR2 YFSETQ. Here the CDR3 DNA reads TGCGCCAGCAGCTTTTCCCTAGCGGGGGAAAACAATGAGCAGTTCTTC. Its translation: CASSFSLAGENNEQFF.

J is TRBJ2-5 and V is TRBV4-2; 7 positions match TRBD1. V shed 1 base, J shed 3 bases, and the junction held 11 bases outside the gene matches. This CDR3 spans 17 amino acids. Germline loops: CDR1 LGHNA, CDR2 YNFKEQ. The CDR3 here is CASSQAVRDRAKETQYF. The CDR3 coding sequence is TGTGCCAGCAGCCAAGCGGTCCGAGACAGGGCTAAAGAGACCCAGTACTTC.

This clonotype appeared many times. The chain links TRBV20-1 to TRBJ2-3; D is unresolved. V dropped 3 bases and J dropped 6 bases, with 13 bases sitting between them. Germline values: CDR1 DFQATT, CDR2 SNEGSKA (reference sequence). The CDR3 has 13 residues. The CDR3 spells CSASMGLGDTQYF. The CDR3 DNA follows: TGCAGTGCTAGTATGGGTCTGGGGGATACGCAGTATTTT.

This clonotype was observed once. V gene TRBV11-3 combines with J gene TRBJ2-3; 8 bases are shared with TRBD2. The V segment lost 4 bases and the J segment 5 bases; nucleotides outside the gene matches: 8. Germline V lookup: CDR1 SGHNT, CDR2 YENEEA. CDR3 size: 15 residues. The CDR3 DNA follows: TGTGCCAGCAGCTCCACCCGGGGGGGCCTAGATACGCAGTATTTT. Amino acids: CASSSTRGGLDTQYF. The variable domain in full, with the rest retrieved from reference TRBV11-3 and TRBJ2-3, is EAGVVQSPRYKIIEKKQPVAFWCNPISGHNTLYWYLQNLGQGPELLIRYENEEAVDDSQLPKDRFSAERLKGVDSTLKIQPAELGDSAVYLCASSSTRGGLDTQYFGPGTRLTVL.

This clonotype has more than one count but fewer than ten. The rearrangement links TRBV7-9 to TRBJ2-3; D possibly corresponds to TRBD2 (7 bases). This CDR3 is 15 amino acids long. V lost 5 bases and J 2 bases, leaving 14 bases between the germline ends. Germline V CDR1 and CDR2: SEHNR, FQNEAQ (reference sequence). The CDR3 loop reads CASSPRGGYTDTQYF. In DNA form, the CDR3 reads TGTGCCAGCAGCCCGAGGGGGGGATACACAGATACGCAGTATTTT.

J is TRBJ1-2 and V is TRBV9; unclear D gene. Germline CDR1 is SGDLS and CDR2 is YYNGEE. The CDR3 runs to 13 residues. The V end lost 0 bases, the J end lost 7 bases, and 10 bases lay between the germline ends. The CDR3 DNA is TGTGCCAGCAGCGTAGGGGTTGCCTCTGGCTACACCTTC. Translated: CASSVGVASGYTF.

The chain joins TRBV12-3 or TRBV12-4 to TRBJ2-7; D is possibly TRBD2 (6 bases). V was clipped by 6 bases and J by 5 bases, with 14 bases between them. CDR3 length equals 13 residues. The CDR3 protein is CASSRDSQDEQYF. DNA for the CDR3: TGTGCCAGCAGCCGGGACTCCCAGGACGAGCAGTACTTC.

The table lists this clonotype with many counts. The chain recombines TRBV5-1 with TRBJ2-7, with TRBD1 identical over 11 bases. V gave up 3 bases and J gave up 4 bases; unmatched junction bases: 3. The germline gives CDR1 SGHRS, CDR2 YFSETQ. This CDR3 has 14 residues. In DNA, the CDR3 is TGCGCCAGCAGCTGGACAGGGGGCACGTACGAGCAGTACTTC. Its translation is CASSWTGGTYEQYF. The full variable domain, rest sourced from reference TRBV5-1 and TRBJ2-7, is KAGVTQTPRYLIKTRGQQVTLSCSPISGHRSVSWYQQTPGQGLQFLFEYFSETQRNKGNFPGRFSGRQFSNSRSEMNVSTLELGDSALYLCASSWTGGTYEQYFGPGTRLTVT.

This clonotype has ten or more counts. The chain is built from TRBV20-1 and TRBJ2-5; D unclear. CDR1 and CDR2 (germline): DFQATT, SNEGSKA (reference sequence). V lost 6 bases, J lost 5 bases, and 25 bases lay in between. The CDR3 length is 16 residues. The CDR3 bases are TGCAGTGCCATGAATGTAGGGTTTATGACGCGGGAGACCCAGTACTTC. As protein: CSAMNVGFMTRETQYF.

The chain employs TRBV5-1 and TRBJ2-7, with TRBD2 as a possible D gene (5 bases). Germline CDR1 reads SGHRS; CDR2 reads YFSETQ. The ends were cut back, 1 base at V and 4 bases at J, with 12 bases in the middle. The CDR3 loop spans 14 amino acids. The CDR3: CASSLYGIGYEQYF. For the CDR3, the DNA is TGCGCCAGCAGCTTGTACGGGATAGGATACGAGCAGTACTTC.

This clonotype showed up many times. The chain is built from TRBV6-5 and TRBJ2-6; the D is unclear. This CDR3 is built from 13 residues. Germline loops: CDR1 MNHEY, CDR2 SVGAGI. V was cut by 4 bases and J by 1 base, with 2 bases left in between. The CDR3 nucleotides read TGTGCCAGCAGTTTTTCTGGGGCCAACGTCCTGACTTTC. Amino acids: CASSFSGANVLTF.

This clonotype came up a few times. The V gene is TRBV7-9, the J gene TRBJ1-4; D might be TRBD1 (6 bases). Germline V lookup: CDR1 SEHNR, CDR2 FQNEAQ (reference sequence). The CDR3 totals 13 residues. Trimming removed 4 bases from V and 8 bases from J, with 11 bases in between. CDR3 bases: TGTGCCAGCAGCTCGACAGGTTCGGAAAAACTGTTTTTT. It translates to CASSSTGSEKLFF.

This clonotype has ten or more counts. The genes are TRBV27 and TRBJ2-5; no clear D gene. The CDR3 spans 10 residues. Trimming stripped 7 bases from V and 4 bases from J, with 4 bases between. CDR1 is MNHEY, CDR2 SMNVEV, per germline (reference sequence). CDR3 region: CASKGETQYF. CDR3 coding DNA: TGTGCCAGCAAAGGAGAGACCCAGTACTTC.

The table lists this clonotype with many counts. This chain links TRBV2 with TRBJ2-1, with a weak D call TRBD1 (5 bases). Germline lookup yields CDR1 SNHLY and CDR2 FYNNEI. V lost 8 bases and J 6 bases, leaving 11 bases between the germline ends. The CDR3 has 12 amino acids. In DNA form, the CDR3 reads TGTGCCAGCGGAGACAGCCTCAATGAGCAGTTCTTC. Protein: CASGDSLNEQFF.

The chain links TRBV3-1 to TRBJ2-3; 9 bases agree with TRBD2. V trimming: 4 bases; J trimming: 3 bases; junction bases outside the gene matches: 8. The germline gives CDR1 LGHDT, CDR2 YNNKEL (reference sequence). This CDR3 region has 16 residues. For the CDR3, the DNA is TGTGCCAGCAGCCGATTAGCGGGGGCCTGGACAGATACGCAGTATTTT. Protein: CASSRLAGAWTDTQYF.

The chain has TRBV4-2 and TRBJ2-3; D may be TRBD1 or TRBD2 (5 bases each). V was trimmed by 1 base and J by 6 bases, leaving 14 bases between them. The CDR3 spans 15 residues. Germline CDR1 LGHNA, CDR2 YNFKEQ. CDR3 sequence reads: CASSQGSREIDTQYF. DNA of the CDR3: TGTGCCAGCAGCCAAGGCTCCAGGGAGATTGATACGCAGTATTTT.